This T cell receptor (beta chain) originates from a study of identical twins. After template switching added a universal primer site, the resulting cDNA carried unique molecular identifiers. Each CDR3 protein is one row after TCRdb ran MiXCR on the 5' RACE reads. Of around 1.7 million distinct CDR3 sequences in the sample, about 32% were seen once. Overall study findings and caveats: Modelling approaches yielded underestimates of out-of-frame TCR alpha sharing between monozygotic twins. The presence of invariant MAIT and iNKT cells could partly confound analyses of zero-insertion sequences. In cord blood, abundant beta clonotypes had fewer insertions; memory showed no trend.

This clonotype was observed a few times. Its antigen is unidentified. CDR3 length equals 17 residues. The germline CDR1 and CDR2 sequences are LGHDT and YNNKEL (reference sequence). The V end lost 4 bases, the J end lost 2 bases, and 21 bases lay between the germline ends. The rearrangement uses TRBV3-1 and TRBJ2-7; perhaps TRBD2 as D (6 bases). Sequences were obtained from cord blood. The clonotype was recovered from a newborn girl in good health. In DNA form, the CDR3 reads TGTGCCAGCAGCCCGACAAGAGGAGCGGGTCAAACCTACGAGCAGTACTTC. Protein sequence: CASSPTRGAGQTYEQYF.